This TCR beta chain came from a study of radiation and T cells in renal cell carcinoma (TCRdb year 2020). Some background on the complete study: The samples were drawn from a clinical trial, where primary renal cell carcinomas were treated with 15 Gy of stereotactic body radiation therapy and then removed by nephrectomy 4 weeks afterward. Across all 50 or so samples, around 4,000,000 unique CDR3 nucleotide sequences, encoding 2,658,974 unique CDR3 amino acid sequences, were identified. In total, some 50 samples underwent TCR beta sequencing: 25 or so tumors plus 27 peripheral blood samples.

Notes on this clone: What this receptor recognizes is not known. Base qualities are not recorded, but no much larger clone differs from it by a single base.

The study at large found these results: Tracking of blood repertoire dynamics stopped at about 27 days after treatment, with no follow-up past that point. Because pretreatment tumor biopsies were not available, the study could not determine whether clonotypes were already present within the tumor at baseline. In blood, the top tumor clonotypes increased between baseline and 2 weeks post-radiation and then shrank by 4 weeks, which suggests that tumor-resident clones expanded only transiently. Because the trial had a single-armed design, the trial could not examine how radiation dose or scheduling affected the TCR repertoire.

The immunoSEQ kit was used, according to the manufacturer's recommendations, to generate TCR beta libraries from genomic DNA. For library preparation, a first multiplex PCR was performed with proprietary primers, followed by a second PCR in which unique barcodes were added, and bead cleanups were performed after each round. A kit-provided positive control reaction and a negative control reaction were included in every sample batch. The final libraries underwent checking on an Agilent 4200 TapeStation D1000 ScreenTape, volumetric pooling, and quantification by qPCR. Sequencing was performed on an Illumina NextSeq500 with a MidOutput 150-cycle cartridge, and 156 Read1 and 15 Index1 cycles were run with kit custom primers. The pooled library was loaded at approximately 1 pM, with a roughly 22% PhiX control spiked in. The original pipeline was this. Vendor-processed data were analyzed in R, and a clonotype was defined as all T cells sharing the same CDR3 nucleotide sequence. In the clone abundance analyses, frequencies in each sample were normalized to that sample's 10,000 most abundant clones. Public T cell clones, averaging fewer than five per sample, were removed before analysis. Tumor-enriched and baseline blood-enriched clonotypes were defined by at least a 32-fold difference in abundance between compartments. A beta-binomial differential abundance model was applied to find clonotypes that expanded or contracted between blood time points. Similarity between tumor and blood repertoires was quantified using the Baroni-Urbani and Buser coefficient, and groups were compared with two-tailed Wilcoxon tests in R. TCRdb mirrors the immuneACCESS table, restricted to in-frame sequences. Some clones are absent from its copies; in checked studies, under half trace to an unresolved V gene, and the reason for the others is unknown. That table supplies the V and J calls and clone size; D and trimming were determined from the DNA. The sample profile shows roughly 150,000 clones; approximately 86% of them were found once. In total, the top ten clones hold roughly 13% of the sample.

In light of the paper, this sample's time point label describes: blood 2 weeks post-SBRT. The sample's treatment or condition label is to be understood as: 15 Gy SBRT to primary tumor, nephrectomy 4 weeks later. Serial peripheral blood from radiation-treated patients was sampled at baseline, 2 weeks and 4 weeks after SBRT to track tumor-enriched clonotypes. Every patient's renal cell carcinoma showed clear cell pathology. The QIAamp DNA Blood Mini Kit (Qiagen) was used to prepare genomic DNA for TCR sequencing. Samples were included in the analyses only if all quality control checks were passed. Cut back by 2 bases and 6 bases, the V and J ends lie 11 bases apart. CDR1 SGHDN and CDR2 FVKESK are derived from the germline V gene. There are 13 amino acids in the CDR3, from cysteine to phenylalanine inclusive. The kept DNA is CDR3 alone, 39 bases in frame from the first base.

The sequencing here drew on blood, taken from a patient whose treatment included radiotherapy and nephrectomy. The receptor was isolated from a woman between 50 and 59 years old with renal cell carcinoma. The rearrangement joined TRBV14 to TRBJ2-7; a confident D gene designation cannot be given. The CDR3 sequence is CASSQHLATEQYF. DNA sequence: TGTGCCAGCAGCCAACATTTAGCTACCGAGCAGTACTTC.